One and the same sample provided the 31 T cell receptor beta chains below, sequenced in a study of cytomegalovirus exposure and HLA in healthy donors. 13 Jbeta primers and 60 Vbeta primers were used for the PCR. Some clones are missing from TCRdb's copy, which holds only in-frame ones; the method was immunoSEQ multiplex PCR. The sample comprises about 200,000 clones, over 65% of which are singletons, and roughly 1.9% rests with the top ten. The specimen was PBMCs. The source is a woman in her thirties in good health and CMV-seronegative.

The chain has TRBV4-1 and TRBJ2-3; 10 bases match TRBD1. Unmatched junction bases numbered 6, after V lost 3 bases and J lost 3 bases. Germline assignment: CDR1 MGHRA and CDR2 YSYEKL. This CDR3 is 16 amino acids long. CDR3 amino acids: CASSQFRDRGTDTQYF. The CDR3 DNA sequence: TGCGCCAGCAGCCAGTTCCGGGACAGGGGTACAGATACGCAGTATTTT.

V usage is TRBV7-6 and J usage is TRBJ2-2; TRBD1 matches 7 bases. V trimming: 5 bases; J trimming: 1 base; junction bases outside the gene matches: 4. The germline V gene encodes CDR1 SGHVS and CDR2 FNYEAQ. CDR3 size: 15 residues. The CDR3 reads CASSPGTENTGELFF. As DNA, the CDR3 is TGTGCCAGCAGCCCCGGGACAGAGAACACCGGGGAGCTGTTTTTT.

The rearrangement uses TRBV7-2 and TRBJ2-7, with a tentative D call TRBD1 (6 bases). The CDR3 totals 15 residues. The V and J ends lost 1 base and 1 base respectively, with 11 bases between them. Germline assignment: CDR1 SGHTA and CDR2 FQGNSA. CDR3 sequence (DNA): TGTGCCAGCAGCTTAGGGTTTAGGGGGTCCTACGAGCAGTACTTC. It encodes CASSLGFRGSYEQYF. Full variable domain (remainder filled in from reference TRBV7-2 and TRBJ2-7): GAGVSQSPSNKVTEKGKDVELRCDPISGHTALYWYRQSLGQGLEFLIYFQGNSAPDKSGLPSDRFSAERTGGSVSTLTIQRTQQEDSAVYLCASSLGFRGSYEQYFGPGTRLTVT.

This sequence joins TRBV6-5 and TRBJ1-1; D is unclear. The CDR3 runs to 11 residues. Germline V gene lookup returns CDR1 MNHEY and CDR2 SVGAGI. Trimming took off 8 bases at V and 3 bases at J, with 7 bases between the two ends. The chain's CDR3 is CASGRDTEAFF. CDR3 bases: TGTGCCAGCGGGAGGGACACTGAAGCTTTCTTT.

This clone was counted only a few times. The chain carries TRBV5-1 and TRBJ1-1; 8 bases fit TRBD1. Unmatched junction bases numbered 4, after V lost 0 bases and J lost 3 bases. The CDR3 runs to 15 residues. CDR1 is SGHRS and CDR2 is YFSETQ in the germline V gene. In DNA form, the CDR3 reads TGCGCCAGCAGCTTGGCCCAGGGGGCTCACACTGAAGCTTTCTTT. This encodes CASSLAQGAHTEAFF.

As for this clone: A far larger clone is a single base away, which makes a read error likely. In DNA, the CDR3 is TGTGCCAGCAGCTTAGCGCTGGGGCTAGTGGATTACTACGAGCAGTACTTC. Protein sequence: CASSLALGLVDYYEQYF. The rearrangement links TRBV7-2 to TRBJ2-7; D is possibly TRBD1 (5 bases). V shed 0 bases and J shed 3 bases, with 18 bases lying between them. The CDR3 extends over 17 amino acids. Germline CDR1 SGHTA, CDR2 FQGNSA.

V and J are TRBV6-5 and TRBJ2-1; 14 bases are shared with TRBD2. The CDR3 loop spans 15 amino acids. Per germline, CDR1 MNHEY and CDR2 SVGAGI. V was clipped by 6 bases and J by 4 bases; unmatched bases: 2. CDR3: CASSRLAGGYNEQFF. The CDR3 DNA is TGTGCCAGCAGCAGACTAGCGGGGGGGTACAATGAGCAGTTCTTC.

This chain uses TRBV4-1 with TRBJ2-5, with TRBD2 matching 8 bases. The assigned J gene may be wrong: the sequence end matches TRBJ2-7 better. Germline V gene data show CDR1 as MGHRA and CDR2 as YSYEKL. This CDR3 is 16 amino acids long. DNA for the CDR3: TGCGCCAGCAGCCAAGGGCCGGGAGGGAACTCCTACGAGCAGTACTTC. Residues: CASSQGPGGNSYEQYF.

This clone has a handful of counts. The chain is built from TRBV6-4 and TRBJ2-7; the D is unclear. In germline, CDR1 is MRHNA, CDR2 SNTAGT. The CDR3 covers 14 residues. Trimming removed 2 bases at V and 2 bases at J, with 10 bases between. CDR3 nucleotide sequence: TGTGCCAGCAGTGACCAAGTGGGCCCCTACGAGCAGTACTTC. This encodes CASSDQVGPYEQYF.

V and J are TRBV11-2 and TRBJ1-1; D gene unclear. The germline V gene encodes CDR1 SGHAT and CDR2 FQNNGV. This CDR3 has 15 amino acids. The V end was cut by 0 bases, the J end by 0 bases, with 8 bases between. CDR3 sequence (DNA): TGTGCCAGCAGCTTAGAGTGGCAGATGAACACTGAAGCTTTCTTT. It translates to CASSLEWQMNTEAFF.

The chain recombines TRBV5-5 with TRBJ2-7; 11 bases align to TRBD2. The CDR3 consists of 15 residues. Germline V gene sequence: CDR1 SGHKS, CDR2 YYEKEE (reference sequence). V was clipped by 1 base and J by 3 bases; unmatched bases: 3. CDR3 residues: CASSLIGTSGYEQYF. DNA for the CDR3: TGTGCCAGCAGCTTGATAGGGACTAGCGGCTACGAGCAGTACTTC.

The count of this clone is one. The DNA for the CDR3 is TGTGCCAGCAGCTTATCGGGGGGAGCTAGCACAGATACGCAGTATTTT. Its translation: CASSLSGGASTDTQYF. The chain recombines TRBV11-2 with TRBJ2-3; the match to TRBD2 covers 7 bases. After removal of 2 bases from V and 0 bases from J, the junction contained 5 bases not matched to a gene. Germline V CDR1 and CDR2: SGHAT, FQNNGV. This CDR3 is 16 amino acids long. The full variable domain, its missing parts supplied by reference TRBV11-2 and TRBJ2-3, is EAGVAQSPRYKIIEKRQSVAFWCNPISGHATLYWYQQILGQGPKLLIQFQNNGVVDDSQLPKDRFSAERLKGVDSTLKIQPAKLEDSAVYLCASSLSGGASTDTQYFGPGTRLTVL.

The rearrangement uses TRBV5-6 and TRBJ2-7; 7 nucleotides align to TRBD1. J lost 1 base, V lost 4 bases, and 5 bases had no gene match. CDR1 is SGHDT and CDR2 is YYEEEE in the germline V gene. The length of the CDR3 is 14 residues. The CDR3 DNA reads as TGTGCCAGCAGCCCCCGGGACAGATCCTACGAGCAGTACTTC. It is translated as CASSPRDRSYEQYF.

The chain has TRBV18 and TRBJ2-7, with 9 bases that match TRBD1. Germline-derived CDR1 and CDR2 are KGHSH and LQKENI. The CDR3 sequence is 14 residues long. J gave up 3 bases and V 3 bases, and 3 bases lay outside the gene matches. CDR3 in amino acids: CASSPGQGLYEQYF. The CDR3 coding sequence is TGTGCCAGCTCACCGGGACAGGGACTCTACGAGCAGTACTTC.

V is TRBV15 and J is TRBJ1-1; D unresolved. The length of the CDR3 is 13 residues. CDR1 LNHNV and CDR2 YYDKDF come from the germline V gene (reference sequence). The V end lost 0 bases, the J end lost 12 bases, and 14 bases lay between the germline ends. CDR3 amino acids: CATSREEGLRTFF. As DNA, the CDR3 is TGTGCCACCAGCAGAGAGGAGGGTCTGCGGACTTTCTTT.

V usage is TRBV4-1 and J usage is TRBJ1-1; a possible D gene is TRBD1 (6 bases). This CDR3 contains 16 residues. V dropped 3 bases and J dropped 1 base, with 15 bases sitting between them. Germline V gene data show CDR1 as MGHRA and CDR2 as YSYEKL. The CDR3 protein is CASSHKGHLSNTEAFF. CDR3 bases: TGCGCCAGCAGCCACAAGGGACATCTCTCGAACACTGAAGCTTTCTTT.

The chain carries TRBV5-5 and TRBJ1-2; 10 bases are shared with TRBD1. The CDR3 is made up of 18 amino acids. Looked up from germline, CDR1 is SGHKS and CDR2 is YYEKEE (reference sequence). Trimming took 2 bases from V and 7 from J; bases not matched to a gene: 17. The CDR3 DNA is TGTGCCAGCAGCTTTTGGGCCTCGACAGGGGGCGAAGGGGCTGGCTACACCTTC. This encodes CASSFWASTGGEGAGYTF.

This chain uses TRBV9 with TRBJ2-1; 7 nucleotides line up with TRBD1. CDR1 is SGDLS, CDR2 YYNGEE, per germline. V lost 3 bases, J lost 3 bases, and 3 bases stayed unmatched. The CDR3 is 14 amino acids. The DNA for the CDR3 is TGTGCCAGCAGCGGAGGACAGGTCTACAATGAGCAGTTCTTC. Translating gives CASSGGQVYNEQFF.

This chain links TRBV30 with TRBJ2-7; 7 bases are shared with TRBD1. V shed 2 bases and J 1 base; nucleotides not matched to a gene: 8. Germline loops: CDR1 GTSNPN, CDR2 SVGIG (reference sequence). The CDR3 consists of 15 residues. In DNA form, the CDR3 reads TGTGCCTGGAGTCGATTGAACAGGGGATCCTACGAGCAGTACTTC. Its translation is CAWSRLNRGSYEQYF.

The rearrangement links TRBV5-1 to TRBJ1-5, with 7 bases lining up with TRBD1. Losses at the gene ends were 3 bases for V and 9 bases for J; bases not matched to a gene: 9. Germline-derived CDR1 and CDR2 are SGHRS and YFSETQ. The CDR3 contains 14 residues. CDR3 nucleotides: TGCGCCAGCAGCTGGGACAGCCTCGAAGGGCCCCAGCATTTT. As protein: CASSWDSLEGPQHF.

CDR3 in DNA: TGTGCCAGTAGTAAACGAACAGGGGGCAATCAGCCCCAGCATTTT. Encoded protein: CASSKRTGGNQPQHF. The chain combines TRBV19 with TRBJ1-5; 7 bases match TRBD1. The CDR3 totals 15 residues. Trimming cost V 4 bases and J 2 bases; bases outside gene matches: 5. CDR1 and CDR2 from the germline V gene are LNHDA and SQIVND (reference sequence).

The CDR3 is CAGSGVSGNTIYF. The CDR3 region has the DNA TGTGCCGGGTCAGGGGTCTCTGGAAACACCATATATTTT. J is TRBJ1-3 and V is TRBV6-1, with D possibly TRBD1 on 6 matching bases. The CDR3 totals 13 residues. V lost 11 bases to trimming and J lost 0 bases, with 11 bases between them. The germline gives CDR1 MNHNS, CDR2 SASEGT.

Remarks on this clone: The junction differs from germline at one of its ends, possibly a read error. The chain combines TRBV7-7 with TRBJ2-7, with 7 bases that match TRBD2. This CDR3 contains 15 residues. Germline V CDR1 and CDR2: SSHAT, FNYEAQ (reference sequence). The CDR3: CASSPRLAPGVEQYF. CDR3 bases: TGTGCTAGCAGCCCCCGACTAGCTCCCGGCGTCGAGCAGTACTTC.

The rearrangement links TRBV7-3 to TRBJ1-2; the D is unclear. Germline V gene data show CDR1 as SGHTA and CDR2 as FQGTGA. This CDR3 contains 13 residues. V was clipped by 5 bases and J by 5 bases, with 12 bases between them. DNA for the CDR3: TGTGCCAGCAGCCCGGACTGGGGATATGGCTACACCTTC. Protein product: CASSPDWGYGYTF. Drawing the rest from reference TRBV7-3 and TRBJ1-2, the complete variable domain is GAGVSQTPSNKVTEKGKYVELRCDPISGHTALYWYRQSLGQGPEFLIYFQGTGAADDSGLPNDRFFAVRPEGSVSTLKIQRTERGDSAVYLCASSPDWGYGYTFGSGTRLTVV.

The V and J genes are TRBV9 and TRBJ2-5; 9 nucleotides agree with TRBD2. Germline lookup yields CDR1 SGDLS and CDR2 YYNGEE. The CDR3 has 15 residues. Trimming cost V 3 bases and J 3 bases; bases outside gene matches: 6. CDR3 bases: TGTGCCAGCAGCGCGCGGGAGGGCATCAAAGAGACCCAGTACTTC. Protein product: CASSAREGIKETQYF.

The CDR3 here is CASRGLAGGNEQFF. The CDR3 region has the DNA TGTGCCAGCAGGGGACTAGCGGGGGGCAATGAGCAGTTCTTC. This chain uses TRBV2 with TRBJ2-1, with 15 bases that match TRBD2. The ends lost 6 bases at V and 6 bases at J; junction bases unmatched: 0. The CDR3 is 14 amino acids. Germline V lookup: CDR1 SNHLY, CDR2 FYNNEI.

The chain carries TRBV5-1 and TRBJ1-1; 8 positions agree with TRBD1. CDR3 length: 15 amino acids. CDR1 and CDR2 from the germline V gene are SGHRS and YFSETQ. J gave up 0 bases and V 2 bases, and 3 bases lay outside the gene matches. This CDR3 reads CASSFDRGLNTEAFF. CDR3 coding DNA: TGCGCCAGCAGCTTTGACAGGGGACTGAACACTGAAGCTTTCTTT.

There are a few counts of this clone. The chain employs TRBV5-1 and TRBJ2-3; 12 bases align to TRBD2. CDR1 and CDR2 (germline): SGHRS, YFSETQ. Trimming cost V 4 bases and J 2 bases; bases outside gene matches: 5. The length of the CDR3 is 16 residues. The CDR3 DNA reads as TGCGCCAGCAGCCCTAGGACTAGCGGGGCCACAGATACGCAGTATTTT. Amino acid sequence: CASSPRTSGATDTQYF.

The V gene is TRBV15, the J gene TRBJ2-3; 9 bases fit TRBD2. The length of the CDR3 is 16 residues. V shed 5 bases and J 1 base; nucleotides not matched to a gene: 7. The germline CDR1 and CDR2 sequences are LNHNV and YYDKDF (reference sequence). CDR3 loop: CATSSRTSVRTDTQYF. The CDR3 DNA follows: TGTGCCACCAGCTCCCGGACTAGCGTTCGCACAGATACGCAGTATTTT. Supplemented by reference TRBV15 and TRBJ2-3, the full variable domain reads DAMVIQNPRYQVTQFGKPVTLSCSQTLNHNVMYWYQQKSSQAPKLLFHYYDKDFNNEADTPDNFQSRRPNTSFCFLDIRSPGLGDTAMYLCATSSRTSVRTDTQYFGPGTRLTVL.

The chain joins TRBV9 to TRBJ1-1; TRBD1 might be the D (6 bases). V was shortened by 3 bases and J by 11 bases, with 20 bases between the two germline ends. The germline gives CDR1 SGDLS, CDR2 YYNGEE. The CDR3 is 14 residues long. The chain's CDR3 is CASSGGGAPSVAFF. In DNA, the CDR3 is TGTGCCAGCAGCGGTGGGGGCGCCCCGAGTGTTGCTTTCTTT.

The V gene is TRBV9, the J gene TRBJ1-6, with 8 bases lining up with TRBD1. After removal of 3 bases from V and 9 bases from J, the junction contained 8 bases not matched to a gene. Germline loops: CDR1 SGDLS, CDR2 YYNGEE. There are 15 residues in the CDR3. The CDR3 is CASSGYTGGGSPLHF. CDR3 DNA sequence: TGTGCCAGCAGCGGATATACAGGGGGTGGTTCACCCCTCCACTTT. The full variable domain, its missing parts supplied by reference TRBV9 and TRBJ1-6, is DSGVTQTPKHLITATGQRVTLRCSPRSGDLSVYWYQQSLDQGLQFLIQYYNGEERAKGNILERFSAQQFPDLHSELNLSSLELGDSALYFCASSGYTGGGSPLHFGNGTRLTVT.